These T cell receptor beta chains were read from a single sample in a study of blood T cell repertoires in COVID-19. The data were produced by immunoSEQ multiplex PCR, yet TCRdb's version contains in-frame clones alone and is incomplete. The sample has a few hundred thousand clones; just under 90% are singletons. The material sequenced was peripheral blood. The source of these receptors is a woman between 40 and 50 years old with acute or convalescent COVID-19. The CDR3 runs from the conserved cysteine through the conserved F or W. Each record gives: V gene, D gene, J gene, CDR3 protein, CDR3 DNA. A D gene is named only where the DNA matches it firmly.

TRBV6-1	-	TRBJ1-5	CASSDGQFNQPQHF	TGTGCCAGCAGTGATGGACAGTTTAATCAGCCCCAGCATTTT
TRBV5-6	-	TRBJ1-2	CASSLDRGYGYTF	TGTGCCAGCAGCTTGGATAGGGGATATGGCTACACCTTC
TRBV6-6	-	TRBJ1-2	CASSYGATGYEIGYTF	TGTGCCAGCAGTTACGGCGCGACAGGTTATGAAATAGGCTACACCTTC
TRBV30	-	TRBJ2-2	CAWRGHFNGELFF	TGTGCCTGGAGGGGACACTTCAACGGGGAGCTGTTTTTT
TRBV10-3	-	TRBJ1-1	CAINGQMNTEAFF	TGTGCCATCAATGGACAGATGAACACTGAAGCTTTCTTT
TRBV19	-	TRBJ1-2	CASSIDSGSFYGYTF	TGTGCCAGTAGTATAGATTCGGGTTCGTTCTATGGCTACACCTTC
TRBV5-5	-	TRBJ1-2	CASSFDGYYGYTF	TGTGCCAGCAGCTTCGACGGGTACTATGGCTACACCTTC
TRBV5-1	TRBD1	TRBJ1-3	CASTLTGISGNTIYF	TGCGCCAGCACCTTGACAGGGATCTCTGGAAACACCATATATTTT
TRBV6-5	-	TRBJ2-2	CASSYGTTRAGGELFF	TGTGCCAGCAGTTATGGCACTACCCGAGCGGGCGGGGAGCTGTTTTTT
TRBV24-1	TRBD1	TRBJ2-1	CATSFPRDRGSYNEQFF	TGTGCCACCTCATTCCCCCGGGACAGGGGCTCCTACAATGAGCAGTTCTTC
TRBV6-1	-	TRBJ2-1	CASSEIWGGPKTYNEQFF	TGTGCCAGCAGTGAAATTTGGGGGGGCCCCAAGACCTACAATGAGCAGTTCTTC
TRBV19	-	TRBJ2-3	CASKGRGSTDTQYF	TGTGCCAGTAAGGGGCGAGGAAGCACAGATACGCAGTATTTT
TRBV6-2/TRBV6-3	TRBD1	TRBJ1-1	CASSYVQGAMNTEAFF	TGTGCCAGCAGTTACGTCCAGGGGGCTATGAACACTGAAGCTTTCTTT
TRBV5-1	TRBD2	TRBJ2-5	CASSPGTSGGAKTQYF	TGCGCCAGCAGCCCGGGGACTAGCGGGGGGGCCAAGACCCAGTACTTC
TRBV7-9	TRBD1	TRBJ1-6	CASSSRDRPNSPLHF	TGTGCCAGCAGCTCCCGGGACAGACCTAATTCACCCCTCCACTTT
TRBV5-1	TRBD2	TRBJ2-3	CASSTGLARTDTQYF	TGCGCCAGCAGCACGGGACTAGCTCGCACAGATACGCAGTATTTT
TRBV12-5	-	TRBJ1-2	CASGAGVTNYGYTF	TGTGCTAGTGGGGCAGGTGTGACTAACTATGGCTACACCTTC